This TCR beta chain was found in a study of blood T cell repertoires in COVID-19. V was shortened by 5 bases and J by 0 bases, with 14 bases between the two germline ends. Germline lookup yields CDR1 MDHEN and CDR2 SYDVKM. The CDR3 loop spans 16 amino acids. This table comes from immunoSEQ multiplex PCR, and its TCRdb copy is limited to in-frame clones, with some not included. The table lists about 310,000 clones, 89% of them singletons. The chain couples TRBV28 to TRBJ1-5; D possibly corresponds to TRBD1 (6 bases). The specimen sequenced was PBMCs or T cells enriched from blood (not recorded which). This receptor was identified in a woman aged 40 to 50 who had recovered from COVID-19. CDR3 sequence reads: CASSPHRGYSNQPQHF. The CDR3 bases are TGTGCCAGCAGTCCACATAGGGGGTATAGCAATCAGCCCCAGCATTTT.